Listed here are 32 T cell receptor beta chains from one sample, sequenced in a study of T cell repertoires in cytomegalovirus infection. No cognate antigen is known for these TCRs. TCRdb re-derived calls from the reads in MiXCR, one entry per CDR3 protein. The sample lists approximately 910,000 distinct CDR3 sequences, roughly 30% occurring once. This specimen was cultured CD8+ T cells from PBMCs, taken from culture after CMV antigen stimulation. Source of these receptors: a human donor in good health (CMV status not recorded). Some clones in this sample may be carry-over from other donors' samples.

The rearrangement links TRBV6-6 to TRBJ2-7; 7 bases fit TRBD1. This CDR3 has 14 residues. Germline V gene lookup returns CDR1 MNHNY and CDR2 SVGAGI (reference sequence). Losses at the gene ends were 6 bases for V and 1 base for J; bases not matched to a gene: 6. The CDR3 region has the DNA TGTGCCAGCAGCGTGGGACAGTATTCCTACGAGCAGTACGTC. Its translation: CASSVGQYSYEQYV.

Only a few counts were recorded for this clonotype. The chain couples TRBV7-9 to TRBJ1-2; 7 bases map to TRBD1. The V and J ends lost 6 bases and 4 bases, in that order; junction bases with no gene match: 8. Per the germline V gene, CDR1 is SEHNR and CDR2 is FQNEAQ (reference sequence). This CDR3 spans 14 amino acids. The CDR3 sequence is CASSRTGDGYGYTF. The CDR3 DNA follows: TGTGCCAGCAGTCGAACAGGGGACGGCTATGGCTACACCTTC.

This clonotype was picked up many times. V usage is TRBV7-6 and J usage is TRBJ2-7, with D possibly TRBD2 on 5 matching bases. V was shortened by 1 base and J by 3 bases, with 10 bases between the two germline ends. CDR3 length equals 14 residues. Germline V gene data show CDR1 as SGHVS and CDR2 as FNYEAQ. The CDR3 region is CASSLGGQNYEQYV. CDR3 DNA: TGTGCCAGCAGCTTAGGAGGGCAGAACTACGAGCAGTACGTC.

The chain uses TRBV7-6 and TRBJ2-1; 7 bases match TRBD2. The CDR3 loop spans 18 amino acids. Germline assignment: CDR1 SGHVS and CDR2 FNYEAQ. Trimming cost V 2 bases and J 8 bases; bases outside gene matches: 18. The CDR3, as DNA: TGTGCCAGCAGCTTATTATTACCCGCAGCGGGGTGGGAGGATGAGCAGTTCTTC. Translating gives CASSLLLPAAGWEDEQFF.

In its sample, this clonotype was seen a few times. The chain joins TRBV7-6 to TRBJ2-3; 10 bases are shared with TRBD2. The germline CDR1 and CDR2 sequences are SGHVS and FNYEAQ. V shed 6 bases and J 2 bases; nucleotides not matched to a gene: 5. The length of the CDR3 is 15 residues. The CDR3 DNA reads as TGTGCCAGCAGTCTCGGGACTAGCGACACAGATACGCAGTATTTT. Residues: CASSLGTSDTDTQYF.

J is TRBJ1-6 and V is TRBV28; TRBD1 is a possible D gene (6 bases). The CDR3 is 16 residues long. Germline V gene sequence: CDR1 MDHEN, CDR2 SYDVKM. V lost 2 bases, J lost 2 bases, and 10 bases lay in between. DNA of the CDR3: TGTGCCAGCAGTTTAAGGGGGATCACCTATAATTCACCCCTCCACTTT. Its translation: CASSLRGITYNSPLHF.

The chain is built from TRBV2 and TRBJ1-2; TRBD1 agrees at 7 bases. Trimming removed 10 bases from V and 4 bases from J; junction bases left unmatched: 6. CDR1 is SNHLY and CDR2 is FYNNEI in the germline V gene. CDR3 size: 12 residues. The CDR3 sequence: CATPDRSYGYTF. The CDR3, as DNA: TGTGCCACTCCGGACAGGAGCTATGGCTACACCTTC.

The rearrangement joins TRBV5-1 to TRBJ2-5; perhaps D is TRBD1 or TRBD2 (5 bases each). With 5 bases removed from V and 3 bases from J, the gap between germline ends came to 17 bases. Germline values: CDR1 SGHRS, CDR2 YFSETQ. The CDR3 is made up of 15 amino acids. The CDR3 coding sequence is TGCGCCAGCAGGGGACGGGGCAGGGCGGAAGAGACCCAGTACTTC. This gives the protein CASRGRGRAEETQYF.

The rearrangement joins TRBV5-4 to TRBJ1-1; weak D call: TRBD1 (5 bases). Germline loops: CDR1 SGHNT, CDR2 YYREEE (reference sequence). V shed 4 bases and J shed 4 bases, with 11 bases lying between them. This CDR3 is 13 amino acids long. CDR3 sequence reads: CASSQGVPTEAFF. The CDR3 coding sequence is TGTGCCAGCAGCCAAGGGGTCCCCACTGAAGCTTTCTTT.

This clonotype occurred many times. The rearrangement joins TRBV4-2 to TRBJ1-1, with TRBD1 matching over 7 bases. This CDR3 has 18 amino acids. From germline, CDR1 is LGHNA and CDR2 YNFKEQ. V lost 0 bases to trimming and J lost 4 bases; unmatched junction nucleotides: 14. Here the CDR3 DNA reads TGTGCCAGCAGCCAAGATCTTAAGAAAACCAGGGGGTTCACTGAAGCTTTCTTT. Its translation: CASSQDLKKTRGFTEAFF.

This rearrangement joins TRBV27 to TRBJ2-5; 7 positions agree with TRBD1. V trimming: 2 bases; J trimming: 5 bases; junction bases outside the gene matches: 5. Germline loops: CDR1 MNHEY, CDR2 SMNVEV (reference sequence). This CDR3 is 14 amino acids long. The CDR3 spells CASSLMTGQETQYF. CDR3 nucleotides: TGTGCCAGCAGTTTAATGACAGGGCAGGAGACCCAGTACTTC.

This clonotype is a singleton in its sample. J is TRBJ2-7 and V is TRBV7-6, with D possibly being TRBD2 (6 bases). Trimming took off 2 bases at V and 7 bases at J, with 18 bases between the two ends. Germline V lookup: CDR1 SGHVS, CDR2 FNYEAQ. There are 15 residues in the CDR3. DNA for the CDR3: TGTGCCAGCAGCTTATCGACAGAGGGAGGAATGGAGCAGTACTTC. This translates into CASSLSTEGGMEQYF.

This clonotype was recorded at least ten times. This sequence joins TRBV7-9 and TRBJ1-2; 10 nucleotides agree with TRBD1. The junction had 5 bases not matched to a gene; V was cut back by 3 bases and J by 4 bases. This CDR3 contains 15 residues. Looked up from germline, CDR1 is SEHNR and CDR2 is FQNEAQ (reference sequence). The CDR3 DNA sequence: TGTGCCAGCAGCTTTAACCGGGACAGGGGCTATGGCTACACCTTC. Translation gives CASSFNRDRGYGYTF. Drawing the rest from reference TRBV7-9 and TRBJ1-2, the complete variable domain is DTGVSQNPRHKITKRGQNVTFRCDPISEHNRLYWYRQTLGQGPEFLTYFQNEAQLEKSRLLSDRFSAERPKGSFSTLEIQRTEQGDSAMYLCASSFNRDRGYGYTFGSGTRLTVV.

The chain has TRBV27 and TRBJ1-5; D is undetermined. The CDR3 spans 12 residues. CDR1 MNHEY and CDR2 SMNVEV come from the germline V gene (reference sequence). V shed 4 bases and J shed 7 bases, with 8 bases lying between them. CDR3 region: CASSSPAQPQHF. The CDR3 DNA sequence: TGTGCCAGCAGTTCCCCGGCCCAGCCCCAGCATTTT.

This clonotype was seen a handful of times. J is TRBJ1-2 and V is TRBV6-1, with D possibly matching TRBD1 (5 bases). This CDR3 region has 12 residues. Germline loops: CDR1 MNHNS, CDR2 SASEGT. V lost 1 base and J lost 8, with 8 bases in between. The CDR3 spells CASSEGGRGYTF. The CDR3 DNA reads TGTGCCAGCAGTGAAGGGGGCAGGGGCTACACCTTC.

In its sample, this clonotype was seen many times. CDR3 nucleotide sequence: TGTGCCAGCAGCCCTGACAGGGGACAGATCAATGAGCAGTTCTTC. This gives the protein CASSPDRGQINEQFF. This sequence joins TRBV7-9 and TRBJ2-1; 8 nucleotides line up with TRBD1. Germline CDR1 reads SEHNR; CDR2 reads FQNEAQ (reference sequence). V lost 5 bases and J lost 6; bases outside the gene matches: 9. The CDR3 loop spans 15 amino acids.

This clonotype was seen many times. The chain joins TRBV7-8 to TRBJ2-1; D is undetermined. Germline V gene lookup returns CDR1 SGHVS and CDR2 FQNEAQ. Trimming removed 4 bases from V and 6 bases from J, with 7 bases in between. This CDR3 is 12 amino acids long. The CDR3 loop is CASSSVGNEQFF. In nucleotides, the CDR3 is TGTGCCAGCAGCTCCGTGGGCAATGAGCAGTTCTTC.

This clonotype was observed many times. The chain carries TRBV5-6 and TRBJ2-1; D might be TRBD2 (5 bases). V shed 0 bases and J shed 1 base, with 8 bases lying between them. This CDR3 is 15 amino acids long. The germline gives CDR1 SGHDT, CDR2 YYEEEE. CDR3 nucleotide sequence: TGTGCCAGCAGCTTGGGAGGGCTATCCTACAATGAGCAGTTCTTC. It specifies CASSLGGLSYNEQFF.

This chain connects TRBV6-6 to TRBJ1-3; TRBD1 is a possible D gene (6 bases). There are 15 residues in the CDR3. Germline CDR1 MNHNY, CDR2 SVGAGI (reference sequence). V was trimmed by 6 bases and J by 2 bases, leaving 14 bases between them. Here the CDR3 DNA reads TGTGCCAGCAGGACCCCACAGGGAACTGGAAACACCATATATTTT. The encoded protein is CASRTPQGTGNTIYF.

V usage is TRBV20-1 and J usage is TRBJ1-5, with D tentatively TRBD1 (5 bases). V lost 0 bases and J lost 7, with 28 bases in between. The CDR3 totals 19 residues. CDR1 and CDR2 (germline): DFQATT, SNEGSKA (reference sequence). The CDR3 is CSARDLTEVREGPGQPQHF. The CDR3 region has the DNA TGCAGTGCTAGAGATTTGACCGAGGTCAGGGAGGGGCCGGGGCAGCCCCAGCATTTT.

The chain has TRBV7-8 and TRBJ2-1; the match to TRBD2 covers 8 bases. CDR3 length: 14 amino acids. J gave up 8 bases and V 5 bases, and 8 bases lay outside the gene matches. Germline CDR1 and CDR2: SGHVS and FQNEAQ. CDR3 DNA: TGTGCCAGCAGCCCGACGACTAGCGCACATGAGCAGTTCTTC. Translated, it gives CASSPTTSAHEQFF.

The CDR3 nucleotides are TGTGCCAGTAGTAGCCAGGGGTCGAGCTCCTATAATTCACCCCTCCACTTT. Translation: CASSSQGSSSYNSPLHF. J is TRBJ1-6 and V is TRBV19; possible D gene TRBD1, 6 bases. Germline lookup yields CDR1 LNHDA and CDR2 SQIVND (reference sequence). The CDR3 covers 17 residues. The V and J ends lost 4 bases and 0 bases respectively, with 13 bases between them. Supplemented by reference TRBV19 and TRBJ1-6, the full variable domain reads DGGITQSPKYLFRKEGQNVTLSCEQNLNHDAMYWYRQDPGQGLRLIYYSQIVNDFQKGDIAEGYSVSREKKESFPLTVTSAQKNPTAFYLCASSSQGSSSYNSPLHFGNGTRLTVT.

The chain carries TRBV5-1 and TRBJ2-5; possibly TRBD1 or TRBD2 for D (5 bases each). The CDR3 totals 17 residues. Germline V CDR1 and CDR2: SGHRS, YFSETQ. V dropped 0 bases and J dropped 2 bases, with 17 bases sitting between them. For the CDR3, the DNA is TGCGCCAGCAGCTTGGCCGGGGACCCAAGTAATCAAGAGACCCAGTACTTC. Translating it yields CASSLAGDPSNQETQYF. The full variable domain, its missing parts supplied by reference TRBV5-1 and TRBJ2-5, is KAGVTQTPRYLIKTRGQQVTLSCSPISGHRSVSWYQQTPGQGLQFLFEYFSETQRNKGNFPGRFSGRQFSNSRSEMNVSTLELGDSALYLCASSLAGDPSNQETQYFGPGTRLLVL.

This clonotype occurred a few times. This chain connects TRBV27 to TRBJ2-1, with D possibly being TRBD1 (6 bases). V lost 2 bases and J lost 4, with 15 bases in between. The CDR3 runs to 16 residues. Germline CDR1 reads MNHEY; CDR2 reads SMNVEV (reference sequence). The DNA for the CDR3 is TGTGCCAGCAGTTTACTAGGGCCTCAGGGGTACAATGAGCAGTTCTTC. As protein: CASSLLGPQGYNEQFF.

This clonotype was seen a handful of times. This chain connects TRBV5-4 to TRBJ2-1; D unresolved. Germline V CDR1 and CDR2: SGHNT, YYREEE (reference sequence). Trimming pared 0 bases from V and 10 bases from J, leaving 5 bases between. This CDR3 is built from 11 residues. The DNA of the CDR3 is TGTGCCAGCAGCTTGGACGAGGAGCAGTTCTTC. This translates into CASSLDEEQFF.

This clonotype was detected once. A read error may explain this, as a much larger clone is one base away. The rearrangement joins TRBV7-6 to TRBJ2-2; TRBD1 aligns across 8 bases. The CDR3 has 14 amino acids. Germline CDR1 and CDR2: SGHVS and FNYEAQ. The chain's CDR3 is CASSIWTGTGQLFF. In nucleotides, the CDR3 is TGTGCCAGCAGCATTTGGACAGGGACCGGGCAGCTGTTTTTT. The whole variable domain, remainder taken from reference TRBV7-6 and TRBJ2-2, is GAGVSQSPRYKVTKRGQDVALRCDPISGHVSLYWYRQALGQGPEFLTYFNYEAQQDKSGLPNDRFSAERPEGSISTLTIQRTEQRDSAMYRCASSIWTGTGQLFFGEGSRLTVL.

There are a few counts of this clonotype. A junction end diverges from the germline sequence, so it may reflect a read error. CDR3 residues: CASSAPGSYNEQFF. CDR3 coding DNA: TGTGCTAGCAGCGCTCCCGGATCCTACAATGAGCAGTTCTTC. The V call is TRBV7-7, the J call TRBJ2-1; D not certain. Germline V gene data show CDR1 as SSHAT and CDR2 as FNYEAQ (reference sequence). The CDR3 length is 14 residues.

V gene TRBV7-8 combines with J gene TRBJ2-7, with D uncertain. Between the trimmed V and J ends, which lost 6 bases and 0 bases, there was a span of 6 bases. The CDR3 runs to 12 residues. Looked up from germline, CDR1 is SGHVS and CDR2 is FQNEAQ. In nucleotides, the CDR3 is TGTGCCAGCAGTCGGTACTCCTACGAGCAGTACTTC. This codes for CASSRYSYEQYF.

CDR3 nucleotides: TGTGCCAGCAGTCCGTCGACAGGGTACCAGCCCCAGCATTTT. It codes for CASSPSTGYQPQHF. The chain joins TRBV27 to TRBJ1-5; 7 bases match TRBD1. There are 14 residues in the CDR3. Germline values: CDR1 MNHEY, CDR2 SMNVEV (reference sequence). Losses at the gene ends were 5 bases for V and 7 bases for J; bases not matched to a gene: 8.

This clonotype was seen only a few times. The rearrangement uses TRBV6-2 or TRBV6-3 and TRBJ2-1; TRBD1 matches 9 bases. V shed 7 bases, J shed 3 bases, and the junction held 7 bases outside the gene matches. The CDR3 consists of 15 residues. Germline values: CDR1 MNHEY, CDR2 SVGEGT. For the CDR3, the DNA is TGTGCCAGCACCCGGGACAGGGCTTTCTACAATGAGCAGTTCTTC. This translates into CASTRDRAFYNEQFF.

This clonotype was detected only a few times. The chain uses TRBV7-9 and TRBJ2-3, with D possibly TRBD1 on 6 matching bases. Germline CDR1 and CDR2: SEHNR and FQNEAQ (reference sequence). This CDR3 is built from 15 residues. Trimming removed 6 bases from V and 2 bases from J, with 15 bases in between. The CDR3 region is CASSKRDTITDTQYF. As DNA, the CDR3 is TGTGCCAGCAGTAAACGGGACACTATCACAGATACGCAGTATTTT.

This clonotype was picked up a small number of times. This chain joins TRBV19 and TRBJ2-5; TRBD2 is a possible D gene (6 bases). Per the germline V gene, CDR1 is LNHDA and CDR2 is SQIVND (reference sequence). Deletions cut 5 bases from V and 5 bases from J, with 18 bases between. The CDR3 has 15 residues. The CDR3 bases are TGTGCCAGTAGTTTCGGATCGGGCGGGATGGAGACCCAGTACTTC. As protein: CASSFGSGGMETQYF.